This T cell receptor (beta chain) was obtained from a study of blood T cell repertoires in COVID-19. Study-wide context: PBMCs, B-cell-depleted T cells, or T cells provided the cDNA or gDNA that made up the material.

How the authors handled the data: From reference gene primer amplification, estimates of nucleated cell counts were derived. Sequenced by immunoSEQ multiplex PCR; TCRdb stores in-frame clones only, minus some. Clone size and V and J calls were adopted from that table, with D and trimming inferred from the DNA. The table has 35,000 to 50,000 clones, roughly 70% seen once. The junction had 6 bases not matched to a gene; V was cut back by 4 bases and J by 4 bases. Germline lookup yields CDR1 KGHSH and CDR2 LQKENI. The CDR3 consists of 15 residues. The sample was peripheral blood. The rearrangement uses TRBV18 and TRBJ1-4; 7 bases align to TRBD1. The TCR was taken from a man of 80 years or more with acute or convalescent COVID-19. DNA for the CDR3: TGTGCCAGCTCACGACAGGGCGGACTTAATGAAAAACTGTTTTTT. Protein sequence: CASSRQGGLNEKLFF.